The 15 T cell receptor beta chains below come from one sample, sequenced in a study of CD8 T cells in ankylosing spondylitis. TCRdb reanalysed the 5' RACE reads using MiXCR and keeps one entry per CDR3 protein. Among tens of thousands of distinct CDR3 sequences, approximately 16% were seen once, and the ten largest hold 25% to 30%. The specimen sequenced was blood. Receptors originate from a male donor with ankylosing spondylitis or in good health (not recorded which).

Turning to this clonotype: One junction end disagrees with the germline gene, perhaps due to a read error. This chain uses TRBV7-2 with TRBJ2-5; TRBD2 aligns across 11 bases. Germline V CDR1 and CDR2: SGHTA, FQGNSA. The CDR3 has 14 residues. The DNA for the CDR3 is TGTGCCAGCAGCCCCGCGACTAGCGGGGCGGCCAAGAACTTC. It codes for CASSPATSGAAKNF.

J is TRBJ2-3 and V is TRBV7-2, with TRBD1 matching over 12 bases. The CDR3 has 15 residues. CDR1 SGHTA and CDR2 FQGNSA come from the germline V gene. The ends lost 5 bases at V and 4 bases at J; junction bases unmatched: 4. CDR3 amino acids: CASSPGTGGADTQYF. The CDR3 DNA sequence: TGTGCCAGCAGCCCCGGGACAGGGGGCGCAGATACGCAGTATTTT.

This CDR3 reads CASSPLGNTGELFF. The CDR3 DNA is TGTGCCAGCAGCCCACTTGGGAACACCGGGGAGCTGTTTTTT. The chain carries TRBV6-2 or TRBV6-3 and TRBJ2-2; D not resolved. The CDR3 length is 14 residues. Trimming took off 6 bases at V and 1 base at J, with 9 bases between the two ends. Germline V gene data show CDR1 as MNHEY and CDR2 as SVGEGT.

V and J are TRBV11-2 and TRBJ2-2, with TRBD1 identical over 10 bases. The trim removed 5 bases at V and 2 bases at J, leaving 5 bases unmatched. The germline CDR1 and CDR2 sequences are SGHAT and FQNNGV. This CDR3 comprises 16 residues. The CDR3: CASSLGQGVNTGELFF. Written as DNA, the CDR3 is TGTGCCAGCAGCCTCGGACAGGGGGTAAACACCGGGGAGCTGTTTTTT.

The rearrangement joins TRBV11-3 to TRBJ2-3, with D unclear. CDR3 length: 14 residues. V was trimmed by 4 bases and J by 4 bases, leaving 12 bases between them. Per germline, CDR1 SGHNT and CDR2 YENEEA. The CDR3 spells CASSSRAAPDTQYF. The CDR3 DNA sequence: TGTGCCAGCAGCTCACGCGCCGCACCAGATACGCAGTATTTT.

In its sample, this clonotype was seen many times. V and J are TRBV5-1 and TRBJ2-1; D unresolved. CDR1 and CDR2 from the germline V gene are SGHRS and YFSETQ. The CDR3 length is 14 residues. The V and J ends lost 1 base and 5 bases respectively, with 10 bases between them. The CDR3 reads CASSLQGLDNEQFF. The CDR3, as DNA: TGCGCCAGCAGCTTGCAAGGGTTGGACAATGAGCAGTTCTTC.

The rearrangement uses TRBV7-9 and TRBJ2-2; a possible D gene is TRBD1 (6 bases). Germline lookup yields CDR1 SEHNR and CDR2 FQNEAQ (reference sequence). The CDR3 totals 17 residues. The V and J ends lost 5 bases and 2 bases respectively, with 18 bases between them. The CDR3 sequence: CASSPPEGGFNTGELFF. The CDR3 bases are TGTGCCAGCAGCCCCCCGGAAGGGGGATTCAACACCGGGGAGCTGTTTTTT.

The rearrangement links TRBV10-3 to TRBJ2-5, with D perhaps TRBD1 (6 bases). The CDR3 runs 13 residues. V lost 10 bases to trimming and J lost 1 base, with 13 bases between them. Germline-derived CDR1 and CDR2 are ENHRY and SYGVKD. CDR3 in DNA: TGTGCCACCCGAGGGGACATCCAAGAGACCCAGTACTTC. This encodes CATRGDIQETQYF.

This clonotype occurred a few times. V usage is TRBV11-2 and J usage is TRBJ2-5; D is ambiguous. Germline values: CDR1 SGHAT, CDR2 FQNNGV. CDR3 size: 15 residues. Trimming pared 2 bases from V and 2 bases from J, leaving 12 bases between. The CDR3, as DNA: TGTGCCAGCAGCTTAATTGGGCAGCTTCAAGAGACCCAGTACTTC. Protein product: CASSLIGQLQETQYF.

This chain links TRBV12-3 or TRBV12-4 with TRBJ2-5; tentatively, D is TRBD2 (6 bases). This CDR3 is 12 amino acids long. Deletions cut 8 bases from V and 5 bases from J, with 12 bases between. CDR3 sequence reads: CASSGSLETQYF. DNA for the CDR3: TGTGCCAGCTCCGGGAGCTTGGAGACCCAGTACTTC.

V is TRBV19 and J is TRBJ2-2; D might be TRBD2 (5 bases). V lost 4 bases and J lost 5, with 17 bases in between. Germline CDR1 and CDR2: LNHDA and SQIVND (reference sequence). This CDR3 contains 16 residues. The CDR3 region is CASSTGTRARTGELFF. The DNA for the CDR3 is TGTGCCAGTAGTACCGGTACTAGGGCCAGGACCGGGGAGCTGTTTTTT. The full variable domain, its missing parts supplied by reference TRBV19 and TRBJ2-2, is DGGITQSPKYLFRKEGQNVTLSCEQNLNHDAMYWYRQDPGQGLRLIYYSQIVNDFQKGDIAEGYSVSREKKESFPLTVTSAQKNPTAFYLCASSTGTRARTGELFFGEGSRLTVL.

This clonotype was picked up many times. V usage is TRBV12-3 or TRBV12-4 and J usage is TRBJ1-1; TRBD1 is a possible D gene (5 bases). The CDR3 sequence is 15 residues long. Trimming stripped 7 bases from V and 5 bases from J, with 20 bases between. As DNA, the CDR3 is TGTGCCAGCACCGCCCCCGGACAAGCGGGGACTGAAGCTTTCTTT. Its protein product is CASTAPGQAGTEAFF.

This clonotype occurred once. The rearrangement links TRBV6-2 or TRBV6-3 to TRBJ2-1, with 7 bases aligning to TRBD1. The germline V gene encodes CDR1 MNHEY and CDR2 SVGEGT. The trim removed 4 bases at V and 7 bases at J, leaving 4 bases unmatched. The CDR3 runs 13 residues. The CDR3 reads CASSWTGGNEQFF. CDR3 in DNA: TGTGCCAGCAGTTGGACAGGTGGGAATGAGCAGTTCTTC.

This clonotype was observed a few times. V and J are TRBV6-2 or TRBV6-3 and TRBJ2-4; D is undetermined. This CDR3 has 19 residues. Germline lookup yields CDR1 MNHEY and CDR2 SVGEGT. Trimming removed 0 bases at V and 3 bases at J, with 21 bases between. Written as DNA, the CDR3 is TGTGCCAGCAGTTACTCTCAACAGCGCGTGGGCGTGGACAAAAACATTCAGTACTTC. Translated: CASSYSQQRVGVDKNIQYF.

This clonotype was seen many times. CDR3: CASSTRLAGTYNEQFF. The CDR3 nucleotides are TGTGCCAGCAGCACCAGACTAGCGGGAACCTACAATGAGCAGTTCTTC. This sequence joins TRBV9 and TRBJ2-1, with TRBD2 identical over 11 bases. The V gene end was trimmed by 4 bases and the J gene end by 2 bases; junction bases not matched to a gene: 5. CDR1 is SGDLS and CDR2 is YYNGEE in the germline V gene. CDR3 length: 16 amino acids.